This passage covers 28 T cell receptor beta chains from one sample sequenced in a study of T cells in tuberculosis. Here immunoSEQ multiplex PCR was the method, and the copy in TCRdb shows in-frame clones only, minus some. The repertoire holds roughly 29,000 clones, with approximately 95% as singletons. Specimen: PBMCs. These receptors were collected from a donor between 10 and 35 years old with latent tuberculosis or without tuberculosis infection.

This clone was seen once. The CDR3 region is CASSFRQGKNEQFF. CDR3 sequence (DNA): TGCGCCAGCAGCTTCAGACAGGGGAAAAATGAGCAGTTCTTC. V is TRBV5-1 and J is TRBJ2-1, with TRBD1 matching 8 bases. V shed 2 bases and J 7 bases; nucleotides not matched to a gene: 5. Germline CDR1 is SGHRS and CDR2 is YFSETQ. This CDR3 region has 14 residues.

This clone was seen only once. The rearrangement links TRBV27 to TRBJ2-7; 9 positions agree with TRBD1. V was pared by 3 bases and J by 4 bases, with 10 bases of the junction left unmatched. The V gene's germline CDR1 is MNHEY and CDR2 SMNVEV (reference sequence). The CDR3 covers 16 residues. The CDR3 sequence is CASSFDGGQGAYEQYF. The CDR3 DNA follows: TGTGCCAGCAGTTTCGATGGGGGACAGGGTGCTTACGAGCAGTACTTC.

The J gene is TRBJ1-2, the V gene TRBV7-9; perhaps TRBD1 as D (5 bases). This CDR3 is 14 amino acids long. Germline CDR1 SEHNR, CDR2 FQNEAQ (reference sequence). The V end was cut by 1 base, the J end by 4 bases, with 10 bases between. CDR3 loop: CASSLEGISYGYTF. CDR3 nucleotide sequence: TGTGCCAGCAGCTTAGAGGGGATCAGCTATGGCTACACCTTC.

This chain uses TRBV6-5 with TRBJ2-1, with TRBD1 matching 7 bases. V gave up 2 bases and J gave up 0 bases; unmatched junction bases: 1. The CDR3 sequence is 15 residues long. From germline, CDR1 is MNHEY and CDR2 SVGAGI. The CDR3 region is CASSYRDSSYNEQFF. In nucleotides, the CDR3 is TGTGCCAGCAGTTACCGGGACAGCTCCTACAATGAGCAGTTCTTC.

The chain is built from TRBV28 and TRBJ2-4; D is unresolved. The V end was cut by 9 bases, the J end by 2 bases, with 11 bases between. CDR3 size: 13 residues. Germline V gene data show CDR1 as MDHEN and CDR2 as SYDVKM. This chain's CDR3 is CASGTATKNIQYF. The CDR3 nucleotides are TGTGCCAGTGGAACAGCTACCAAAAACATTCAGTACTTC.

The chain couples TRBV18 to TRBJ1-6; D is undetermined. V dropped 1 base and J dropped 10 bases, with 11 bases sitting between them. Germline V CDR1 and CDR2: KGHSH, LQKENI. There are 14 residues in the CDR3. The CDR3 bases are TGTGCCAGCTCACCACAACGGGGTAGCTCACCCCTCCACTTT. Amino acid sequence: CASSPQRGSSPLHF.

The CDR3 region is CASSTREQGVEQFF. For the CDR3, the DNA is TGTGCCAGCAGCACCCGGGAGCAAGGGGTTGAGCAGTTCTTC. The gene calls are TRBV7-6 and TRBJ2-1; D perhaps matches TRBD2 (6 bases). The CDR3 length is 14 residues. The V end was cut by 5 bases, the J end by 9 bases, with 17 bases between. From germline, CDR1 is SGHVS and CDR2 FNYEAQ.

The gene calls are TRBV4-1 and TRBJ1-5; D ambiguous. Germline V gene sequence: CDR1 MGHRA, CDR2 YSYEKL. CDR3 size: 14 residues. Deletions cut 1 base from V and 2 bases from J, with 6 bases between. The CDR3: CASSQGQGNQPQHF. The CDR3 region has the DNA TGCGCCAGCAGCCAAGGCCAGGGCAATCAGCCCCAGCATTTT.

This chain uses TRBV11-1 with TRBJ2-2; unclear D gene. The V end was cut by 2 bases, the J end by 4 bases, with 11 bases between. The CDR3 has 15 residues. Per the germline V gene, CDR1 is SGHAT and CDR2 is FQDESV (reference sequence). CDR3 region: CASSLWQSGTGELFF. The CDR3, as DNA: TGTGCCAGCAGCTTATGGCAATCGGGCACCGGGGAGCTGTTTTTT.

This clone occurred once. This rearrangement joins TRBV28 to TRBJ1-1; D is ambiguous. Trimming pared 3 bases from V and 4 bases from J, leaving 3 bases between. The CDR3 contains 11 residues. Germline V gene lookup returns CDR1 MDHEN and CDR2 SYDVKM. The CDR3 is CASSFLTEAFF. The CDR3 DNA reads TGTGCCAGCAGTTTTCTCACTGAAGCTTTCTTT.

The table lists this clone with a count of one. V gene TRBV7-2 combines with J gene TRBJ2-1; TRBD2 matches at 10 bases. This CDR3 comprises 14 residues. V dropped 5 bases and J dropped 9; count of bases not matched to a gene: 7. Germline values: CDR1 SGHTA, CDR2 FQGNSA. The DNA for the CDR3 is TGTGCCAGCAGCCAGTTGCTAGCGGGGGTTGAGCAGTTCTTC. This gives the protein CASSQLLAGVEQFF.

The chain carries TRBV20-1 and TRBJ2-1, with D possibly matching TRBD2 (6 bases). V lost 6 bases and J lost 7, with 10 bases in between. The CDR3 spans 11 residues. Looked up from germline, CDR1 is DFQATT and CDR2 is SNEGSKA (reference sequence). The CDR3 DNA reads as TGCAGTGCCAGACTAGTAAATGAGCAGTTCTTC. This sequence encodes CSARLVNEQFF.

The CDR3 nucleotides are TGTGCCAGCCGCCGGGGTCTACGGGGGATTAACCTCTCTGGAAACACCATATATTTT. It codes for CASRRGLRGINLSGNTIYF. The rearrangement links TRBV27 to TRBJ1-3; D possibly corresponds to TRBD1 (5 bases). V lost 8 bases and J lost 0, with 26 bases in between. This CDR3 contains 19 residues. Germline V gene data show CDR1 as MNHEY and CDR2 as SMNVEV (reference sequence).

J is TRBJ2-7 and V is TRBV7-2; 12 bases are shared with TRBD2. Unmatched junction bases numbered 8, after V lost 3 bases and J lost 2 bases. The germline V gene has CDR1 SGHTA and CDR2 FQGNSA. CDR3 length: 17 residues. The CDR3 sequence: CASSFDGLAGYTYEQYF. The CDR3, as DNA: TGTGCCAGCAGCTTTGACGGACTAGCGGGGTATACCTACGAGCAGTACTTC.

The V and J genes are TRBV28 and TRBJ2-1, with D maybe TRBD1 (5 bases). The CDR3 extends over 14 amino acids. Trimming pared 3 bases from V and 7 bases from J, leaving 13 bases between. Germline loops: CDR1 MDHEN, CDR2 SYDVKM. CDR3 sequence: CASSFTGSGNEQFF. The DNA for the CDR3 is TGTGCCAGCAGTTTTACGGGCTCAGGGAATGAGCAGTTCTTC.

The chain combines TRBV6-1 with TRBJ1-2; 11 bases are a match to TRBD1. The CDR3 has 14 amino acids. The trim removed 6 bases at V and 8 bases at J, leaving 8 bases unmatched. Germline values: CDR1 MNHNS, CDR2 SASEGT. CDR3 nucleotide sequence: TGTGCCAGCAGATTACCGGGACAGGGGGACGGCTACACCTTC. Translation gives CASRLPGQGDGYTF.

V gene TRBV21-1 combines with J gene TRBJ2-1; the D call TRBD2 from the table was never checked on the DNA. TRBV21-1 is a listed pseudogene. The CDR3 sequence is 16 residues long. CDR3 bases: TGTGCCAGCAGCAAAGGTCTAACCCCCTGGTCTCATGAGCAGTTCTTC. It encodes CASSKGLTPWSHEQFF.

CDR3 loop: CASSEEGLIYNEQFF. DNA for the CDR3: TGTGCCAGCAGCGAGGAGGGACTGATCTACAATGAGCAGTTCTTC. This chain uses TRBV9 with TRBJ2-1; the D gene is possibly TRBD2 (6 bases). Germline V gene lookup returns CDR1 SGDLS and CDR2 YYNGEE. Trimming stripped 3 bases from V and 3 bases from J, with 13 bases between. The CDR3 runs 15 residues.

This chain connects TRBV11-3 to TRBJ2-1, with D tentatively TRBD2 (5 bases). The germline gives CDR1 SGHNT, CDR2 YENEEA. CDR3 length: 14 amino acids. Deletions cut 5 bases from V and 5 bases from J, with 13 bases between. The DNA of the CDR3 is TGTGCCAGCAGCCCTGAGGACGGGAACAATGAGCAGTTCTTC. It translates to CASSPEDGNNEQFF.

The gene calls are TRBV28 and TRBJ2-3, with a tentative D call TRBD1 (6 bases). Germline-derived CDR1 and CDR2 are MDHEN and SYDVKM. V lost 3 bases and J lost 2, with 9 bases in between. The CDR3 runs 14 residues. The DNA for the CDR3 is TGTGCCAGCAGTTTGGGGGCCTCCACAGATACGCAGTATTTT. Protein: CASSLGASTDTQYF. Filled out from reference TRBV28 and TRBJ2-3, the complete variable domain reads DVKVTQSSRYLVKRTGEKVFLECVQDMDHENMFWYRQDPGLGLRLIYFSYDVKMKEKGDIPEGYSVSREKKERFSLILESASTNQTSMYLCASSLGASTDTQYFGPGTRLTVL.

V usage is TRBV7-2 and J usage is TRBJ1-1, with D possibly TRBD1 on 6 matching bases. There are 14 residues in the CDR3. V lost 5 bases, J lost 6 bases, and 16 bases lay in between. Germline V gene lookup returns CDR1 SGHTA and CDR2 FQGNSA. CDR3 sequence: CASSVQGRGAEAFF. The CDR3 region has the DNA TGTGCCAGCAGCGTACAGGGAAGAGGGGCTGAAGCTTTCTTT.

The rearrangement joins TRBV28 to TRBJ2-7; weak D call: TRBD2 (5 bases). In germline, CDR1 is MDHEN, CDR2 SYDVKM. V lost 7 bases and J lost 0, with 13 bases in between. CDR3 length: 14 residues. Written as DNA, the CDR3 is TGTGCCAGCACCTCCCCGGGAAACTCCTACGAGCAGTACTTC. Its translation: CASTSPGNSYEQYF.

The CDR3 is CASRGRGQTDTQYF. CDR3 nucleotides: TGTGCCAGCAGGGGTCGGGGACAGACAGATACGCAGTATTTT. The chain is built from TRBV6-6 and TRBJ2-3; 7 bases agree with TRBD1. Germline CDR1 reads MNHNY; CDR2 reads SVGAGI (reference sequence). The V and J ends lost 6 bases and 3 bases, in that order; junction bases with no gene match: 6. There are 14 residues in the CDR3.

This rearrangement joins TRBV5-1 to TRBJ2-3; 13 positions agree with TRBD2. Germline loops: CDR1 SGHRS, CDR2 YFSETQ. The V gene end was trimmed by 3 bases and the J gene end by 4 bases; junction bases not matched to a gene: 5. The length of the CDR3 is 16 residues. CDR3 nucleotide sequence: TGCGCCAGCAGCTACACTAGCGGGGGGGCGGCAGATACGCAGTATTTT. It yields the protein CASSYTSGGAADTQYF.

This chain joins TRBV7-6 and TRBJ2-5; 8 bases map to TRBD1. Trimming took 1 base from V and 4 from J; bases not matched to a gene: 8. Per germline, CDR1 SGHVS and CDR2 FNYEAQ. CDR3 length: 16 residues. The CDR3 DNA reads TGTGCCAGCAGCTTAGAATCCTCAGGGGGCTCAGAGACCCAGTACTTC. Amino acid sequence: CASSLESSGGSETQYF. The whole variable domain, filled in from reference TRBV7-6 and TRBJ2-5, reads GAGVSQSPRYKVTKRGQDVALRCDPISGHVSLYWYRQALGQGPEFLTYFNYEAQQDKSGLPNDRFSAERPEGSISTLTIQRTEQRDSAMYRCASSLESSGGSETQYFGPGTRLLVL.

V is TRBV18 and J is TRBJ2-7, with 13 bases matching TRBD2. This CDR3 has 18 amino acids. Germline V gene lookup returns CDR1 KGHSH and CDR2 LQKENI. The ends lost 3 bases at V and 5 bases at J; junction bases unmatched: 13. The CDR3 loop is CASSPPEGGGTSGNEQYF. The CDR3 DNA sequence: TGTGCCAGCTCACCCCCTGAGGGTGGAGGGACTAGCGGGAACGAGCAGTACTTC.

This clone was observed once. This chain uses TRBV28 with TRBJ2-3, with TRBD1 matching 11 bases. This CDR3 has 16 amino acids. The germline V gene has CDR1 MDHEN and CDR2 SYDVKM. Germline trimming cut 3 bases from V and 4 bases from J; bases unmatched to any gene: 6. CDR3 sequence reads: CASSFWTGGAADTQYF. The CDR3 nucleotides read TGTGCCAGCAGTTTTTGGACAGGGGGCGCGGCAGATACGCAGTATTTT. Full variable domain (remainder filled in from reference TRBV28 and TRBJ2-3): DVKVTQSSRYLVKRTGEKVFLECVQDMDHENMFWYRQDPGLGLRLIYFSYDVKMKEKGDIPEGYSVSREKKERFSLILESASTNQTSMYLCASSFWTGGAADTQYFGPGTRLTVL.

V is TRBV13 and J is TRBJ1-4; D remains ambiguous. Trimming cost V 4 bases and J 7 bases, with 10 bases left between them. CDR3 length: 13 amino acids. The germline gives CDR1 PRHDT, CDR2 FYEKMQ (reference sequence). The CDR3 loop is CASSSRMAEKLFF. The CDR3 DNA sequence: TGTGCCAGCAGCTCCAGAATGGCTGAAAAACTGTTTTTT.